One sample yielded the 6 T cell receptor beta chains listed below, sequenced in a study of T cell repertoires in cytomegalovirus infection. TCRdb fed the reads into MiXCR, producing one record per CDR3 protein. The table records 400,000 to 550,000 distinct CDR3 sequences, 10% to 12% of them present only once. The source material was PBMCs. The source of these receptors is a human donor in good health (CMV status not recorded). Some clones in this sample may be carry-over from other donors' samples.

V and J are TRBV29-1 and TRBJ2-3; 7 positions agree with TRBD2. The CDR3 extends over 13 amino acids. After removal of 5 bases from V and 3 bases from J, the junction contained 5 bases not matched to a gene. Germline CDR1 is SQVTM and CDR2 is ANQGSEA. The CDR3 sequence: CSVLEAGTDTQYF. Written as DNA, the CDR3 is TGCAGCGTTCTCGAAGCGGGGACAGATACGCAGTATTTT.

This clonotype occurred a few times. The chain carries TRBV27 and TRBJ2-5, with D uncertain. Germline V lookup: CDR1 MNHEY, CDR2 SMNVEV (reference sequence). V was cut by 2 bases and J by 2 bases, with 12 bases left in between. CDR3 length equals 15 residues. The CDR3 region has the DNA TGTGCCAGCAGTTTAGCGTCGGGCGGTCAAGAGACCCAGTACTTC. This translates into CASSLASGGQETQYF.

This clonotype was detected only once. Possible read error: a much larger clone is one base away. The J gene is TRBJ1-1, the V gene TRBV25-1; D is perhaps TRBD1 (5 bases). The V gene lost 2 bases and the J gene lost 6 bases, with 13 bases spanning the gap. This CDR3 comprises 14 residues. Germline V gene sequence: CDR1 MGHDK, CDR2 SYGVNS. The CDR3 DNA reads TGTGCCAGCAGTGAACGGATCATAGGGGCTGAAGCTTTCTTT. This gives the protein CASSERIIGAEAFF.

This clonotype came up many times. V usage is TRBV20-1 and J usage is TRBJ2-1, with D unclear. Germline CDR1 is DFQATT and CDR2 is SNEGSKA (reference sequence). The CDR3 is 12 amino acids. V was cut by 7 bases and J by 8 bases, with 15 bases left in between. The chain's CDR3 is CSGVRNRDEQFF. CDR3 nucleotides: TGCAGTGGTGTAAGGAACCGGGATGAGCAGTTCTTC.

This chain links TRBV3-1 with TRBJ2-1, with D perhaps TRBD2 (6 bases). Trimming cost V 0 bases and J 15 bases, with 18 bases left between them. The CDR3 has 14 amino acids. The germline CDR1 and CDR2 sequences are LGHDT and YNNKEL (reference sequence). CDR3 loop: CASSQDPGRREVFF. The CDR3, as DNA: TGTGCCAGCAGCCAAGATCCGGGACGGAGGGAGGTGTTCTTC.

This clonotype has at least ten counts. The chain is built from TRBV6-1 and TRBJ2-3; 9 positions match TRBD2. V shed 2 bases, J shed 5 bases, and the junction held 11 bases outside the gene matches. This CDR3 has 17 residues. The germline CDR1 and CDR2 sequences are MNHNS and SASEGT. CDR3 loop: CASSEPNAGGPGDTQYF. The DNA for the CDR3 is TGTGCCAGCAGTGAACCTAACGCGGGAGGGCCGGGAGATACGCAGTATTTT.